This T cell receptor beta chain was sequenced in a study of T cell responses to AZD1222 COVID-19 vaccine. Germline V gene data show CDR1 as SGDLS and CDR2 as YYNGEE. Trimming took off 4 bases at V and 5 bases at J, with 21 bases between the two ends. The CDR3 has 17 amino acids. With respect to this clone: Its matching antigen is unknown.

Sequencing used immunoSEQ multiplex PCR; TCRdb keeps in-frame clones, though not all of them. The sample lists under 95,000 clones, about 92% occurring once. Overall study results and limits: Baseline seropositivity characterized only 5 to 7 AZD1222 recipients.

The chain combines TRBV9 with TRBJ2-2; no firm D call. The TCR comes from an adult in good health. The source material was peripheral blood, sampled on day 0 of AZD1222 vaccination. The CDR3 DNA reads TGTGCCAGCAGCCCCAGGCCAGGACGGCCGAGGACCGGGGAGCTGTTTTTT. As protein: CASSPRPGRPRTGELFF.